Presented here are 32 T cell receptor beta chains from one specimen sequenced in a study of shared clonotypes between healthy human individuals. The assay was immunoSEQ multiplex PCR, and TCRdb's table has in-frame clones only and misses some. The sample lists under 1,900,000 clones; roughly 98.5% were seen once. Sequencing was carried out using naive CD4+ T cells sorted from blood. Subset noted: CD45RA+ positively selected. The source is a man aged 25-40 years in good health.

This chain connects TRBV29-1 to TRBJ1-1, with 9 bases lining up with TRBD1. Unmatched junction bases numbered 11, after V lost 1 base and J lost 8 bases. The CDR3 spans 15 residues. Germline V lookup: CDR1 SQVTM, CDR2 ANQGSEA. The CDR3, as DNA: TGCAGCGTTGAAGCCTTGGGACAGGGCAGAGCCGAAGCTTTCTTT. Amino acid sequence: CSVEALGQGRAEAFF.

This rearrangement joins TRBV19 to TRBJ2-1, with 13 bases aligning to TRBD2. The length of the CDR3 is 13 residues. Germline CDR1 and CDR2: LNHDA and SQIVND (reference sequence). V was pared by 8 bases and J by 9 bases, with 4 bases of the junction left unmatched. The CDR3 region has the DNA TGTGCCAGTGGGACTAGCGGGACACTTGAGCAGTTCTTC. Its protein product is CASGTSGTLEQFF.

The chain couples TRBV2 to TRBJ1-1; D is unresolved. The CDR3 has 10 amino acids. Germline V lookup: CDR1 SNHLY, CDR2 FYNNEI. Trimming removed 8 bases from V and 1 base from J, with 2 bases in between. CDR3 protein: CASWNTEAFF. CDR3 sequence (DNA): TGTGCCAGCTGGAACACTGAAGCTTTCTTT.

The chain combines TRBV5-1 with TRBJ2-1; D unresolved. V shed 6 bases and J shed 7 bases, with 20 bases lying between them. The CDR3 totals 15 residues. Germline lookup yields CDR1 SGHRS and CDR2 YFSETQ. DNA of the CDR3: TGCGCCAGCAATTTTCCCGGAAAAGGGCTGAATGAGCAGTTCTTC. Protein sequence: CASNFPGKGLNEQFF.

This clone was found once. Within the sample, other DNA sequences also encode this same CDR3. The chain has TRBV7-9 and TRBJ2-2; weak D call: TRBD1 (6 bases). The CDR3 runs 13 residues. V lost 1 base to trimming and J lost 6 bases, with 6 bases between them. From germline, CDR1 is SEHNR and CDR2 FQNEAQ (reference sequence). The CDR3 loop is CASSLEGAGELFF. The CDR3 nucleotides are TGTGCCAGCAGCTTAGAGGGGGCCGGGGAGCTGTTTTTT.

V and J are TRBV5-6 and TRBJ2-5; 9 bases are a match to TRBD1. V was clipped by 4 bases and J by 5 bases; unmatched bases: 6. CDR1 is SGHDT and CDR2 is YYEEEE in the germline V gene. CDR3 length: 14 amino acids. The CDR3 DNA reads as TGTGCCAGCAGCCCCGGGACAGGGCGGGAGACCCAGTACTTC. Translation gives CASSPGTGRETQYF.

The chain couples TRBV19 to TRBJ2-3, with D uncertain. Trimming removed 6 bases from V and 7 bases from J, with 11 bases in between. Germline loops: CDR1 LNHDA, CDR2 SQIVND (reference sequence). This CDR3 comprises 12 residues. CDR3 DNA: TGTGCCAGTAGCGCTAGAGGAAATACGCAGTATTTT. It specifies CASSARGNTQYF.

The chain uses TRBV5-1 and TRBJ2-1; D is ambiguous. Trimming took off 1 base at V and 2 bases at J, with 10 bases between the two ends. Germline CDR1 is SGHRS and CDR2 is YFSETQ. The CDR3 totals 15 residues. The CDR3 region is CASSLRRATYNEQFF. For the CDR3, the DNA is TGCGCCAGCAGCTTGAGAAGGGCCACCTACAATGAGCAGTTCTTC.

The rearrangement joins TRBV7-9 to TRBJ2-3; D not certain. CDR1 SEHNR and CDR2 FQNEAQ come from the germline V gene (reference sequence). V shed 5 bases and J shed 2 bases, with 5 bases lying between them. This CDR3 has 12 amino acids. The CDR3 region is CASSVLTDTQYF. In DNA form, the CDR3 reads TGTGCCAGCAGCGTCCTCACAGATACGCAGTATTTT.

This clone was found a few times. This rearrangement joins TRBV11-2 to TRBJ2-7; D gene uncertain. V was cut by 5 bases and J by 6 bases, with 11 bases left in between. CDR3 length: 12 amino acids. The V gene's germline CDR1 is SGHAT and CDR2 FQNNGV. The CDR3 reads CASSRLLVEQYF. DNA for the CDR3: TGTGCCAGCAGCCGACTTCTTGTCGAGCAGTACTTC.

Details on this clone: The sample has other DNA sequences that encode this CDR3 too. The gene calls are TRBV5-4 and TRBJ1-2; no definite D call. CDR3 size: 13 residues. With 1 base removed from V and 2 bases from J, the gap between germline ends came to 6 bases. CDR1 and CDR2 from the germline V gene are SGHNT and YYREEE (reference sequence). The CDR3 is CASSLSPNYGYTF. DNA of the CDR3: TGTGCCAGCAGCTTGTCCCCCAACTATGGCTACACCTTC.

The gene calls are TRBV5-1 and TRBJ1-1; maybe TRBD1 (5 bases). The germline CDR1 and CDR2 sequences are SGHRS and YFSETQ. V gave up 2 bases and J gave up 11 bases, with 16 bases separating them. CDR3 length: 13 amino acids. CDR3 protein: CASSFDTGLAAFF. The DNA of the CDR3 is TGCGCCAGCAGCTTCGACACAGGACTTGCGGCTTTCTTT.

This clone was picked up one time. In DNA, the CDR3 is TGTGCCAGCAGCATGAACCAAGAGACCCAGTACTTC. Translation gives CASSMNQETQYF. J is TRBJ2-5 and V is TRBV5-5; D uncertain. Germline lookup yields CDR1 SGHKS and CDR2 YYEKEE (reference sequence). V lost 4 bases and J lost 0, with 4 bases in between. This CDR3 has 12 residues.

The V gene is TRBV18, the J gene TRBJ2-3; weak D call: TRBD2 (5 bases). The germline CDR1 and CDR2 sequences are KGHSH and LQKENI. The CDR3 extends over 15 amino acids. Trimming removed 1 base from V and 6 bases from J, with 14 bases in between. The CDR3 DNA follows: TGTGCCAGCTCACCACGGGTGAATAGCGAGGATACGCAGTATTTT. Translation: CASSPRVNSEDTQYF.

A single count supports this clone. Germline and junction disagree at one end, which may indicate a read error. The chain carries TRBV16 and TRBJ2-3, with TRBD2 matching over 13 bases. Germline CDR1 and CDR2: KGHSY and FQNENV. The length of the CDR3 is 13 residues. The chain's CDR3 is CASSRELAGGPDF. The CDR3 coding sequence is TGTGCCAGCAGCCGTGAACTAGCGGGAGGGCCGGATTTT.

V gene TRBV25-1 combines with J gene TRBJ1-1, with D possibly TRBD1 on 5 matching bases. Per germline, CDR1 MGHDK and CDR2 SYGVNS. V gave up 6 bases and J gave up 4 bases, with 15 bases separating them. The CDR3 is 14 amino acids. The CDR3 protein is CASSAVGGGTEAFF. As DNA, the CDR3 is TGTGCCAGCAGCGCCGTGGGGGGTGGCACTGAAGCTTTCTTT.

The rearrangement joins TRBV9 to TRBJ2-1; D gene unclear. V lost 1 base, J lost 0 bases, and 11 bases lay in between. Germline assignment: CDR1 SGDLS and CDR2 YYNGEE. The CDR3 covers 16 residues. The CDR3 region is CASSVKGTSSYNEQFF. Written as DNA, the CDR3 is TGTGCCAGCAGCGTAAAGGGAACGAGCTCCTACAATGAGCAGTTCTTC.

The chain combines TRBV18 with TRBJ2-3, with 13 bases aligning to TRBD2. Germline CDR1 is KGHSH and CDR2 is LQKENI. J was trimmed by 4 bases and V by 3 bases; bases with no gene match: 7. CDR3 size: 17 residues. The CDR3 bases are TGTGCCAGCTCACCGCGGACTAGCGGGAGTATCGCAGATACGCAGTATTTT. Protein sequence: CASSPRTSGSIADTQYF. The whole variable domain, filled in from reference TRBV18 and TRBJ2-3, reads NAGVMQNPRHLVRRRGQEARLRCSPMKGHSHVYWYRQLPEEGLKFMVYLQKENIIDESGMPKERFSAEFPKEGPSILRIQQVVRGDSAAYFCASSPRTSGSIADTQYFGPGTRLTVL.

CDR3 sequence reads: CASSLVLDLYNEQFF. For the CDR3, the DNA is TGCGCCAGCAGCTTGGTCCTGGACCTATACAATGAGCAGTTCTTC. This chain connects TRBV5-1 to TRBJ2-1, with D unclear. V lost 0 bases to trimming and J lost 4 bases, with 11 bases between them. CDR1 and CDR2 (germline): SGHRS, YFSETQ. This CDR3 contains 15 residues.

J is TRBJ1-2 and V is TRBV28; TRBD1 is a possible D gene (6 bases). V lost 7 bases, J lost 4 bases, and 19 bases lay in between. The length of the CDR3 is 15 residues. The germline gives CDR1 MDHEN, CDR2 SYDVKM. This CDR3 is CASTPPGEIFYGYTF. DNA of the CDR3: TGTGCCAGCACTCCGCCAGGGGAGATTTTCTATGGCTACACCTTC.

This clone was found once. The sample has other DNA sequences that encode this CDR3 too. V gene TRBV5-1 combines with J gene TRBJ2-3, with no clear D. V dropped 0 bases and J dropped 2 bases, with 7 bases sitting between them. The CDR3 runs 14 residues. CDR1 is SGHRS and CDR2 is YFSETQ in the germline V gene. CDR3 loop: CASSLEGNTDTQYF. CDR3 nucleotides: TGCGCCAGCAGCTTGGAAGGTAACACAGATACGCAGTATTTT.

The rearrangement joins TRBV18 to TRBJ2-3, with D perhaps TRBD2 (7 bases). Germline V lookup: CDR1 KGHSH, CDR2 LQKENI. The CDR3 contains 17 residues. Deletions cut 2 bases from V and 2 bases from J, with 17 bases between. The CDR3 is CASSPYRGRALTDTQYF. For the CDR3, the DNA is TGTGCCAGCTCACCATATAGGGGGAGGGCCCTCACAGATACGCAGTATTTT.

The chain combines TRBV10-3 with TRBJ2-2, with TRBD2 as a possible D gene (6 bases). Germline V CDR1 and CDR2: ENHRY, SYGVKD. This CDR3 is built from 15 residues. Trimming removed 4 bases at V and 1 base at J, with 10 bases between. The CDR3: CAISGGTGNTGELFF. The CDR3 region has the DNA TGTGCCATCAGTGGCGGGACTGGGAACACCGGGGAGCTGTTTTTT.

The genes are TRBV5-1 and TRBJ2-5; 13 bases are a match to TRBD2. The germline CDR1 and CDR2 sequences are SGHRS and YFSETQ. V shed 0 bases, J shed 4 bases, and the junction held 3 bases outside the gene matches. The CDR3 runs 16 residues. CDR3 sequence reads: CASSLGGLAGSETQYF. CDR3 nucleotides: TGCGCCAGCAGCTTGGGGGGACTAGCGGGATCAGAGACCCAGTACTTC.

The V call is TRBV10-3, the J call TRBJ1-4; D remains ambiguous. This CDR3 contains 14 residues. V dropped 3 bases and J dropped 5 bases, with 10 bases sitting between them. CDR1 is ENHRY, CDR2 SYGVKD, per germline. CDR3 nucleotides: TGTGCCATCAGTGAAACTTCTACCAATGAAAAACTGTTTTTT. It is translated as CAISETSTNEKLFF.

This clone has a single count. The gene calls are TRBV4-3 and TRBJ2-2; unclear D gene. Germline CDR1 and CDR2: LGHNA and YSLEER. This CDR3 spans 18 amino acids. Deletions cut 1 base from V and 2 bases from J, with 17 bases between. The CDR3 DNA follows: TGCGCCAGCAGCCAAGGAAAGACCTCGCTCAGTAACACCGGGGAGCTGTTTTTT. Translating gives CASSQGKTSLSNTGELFF.

The rearrangement links TRBV4-3 to TRBJ2-2; no definite D call. V was clipped by 2 bases and J by 7 bases, with 8 bases between them. CDR3 length equals 13 residues. Germline V gives CDR1 LGHNA, CDR2 YSLEER. CDR3 coding DNA: TGCGCCAGCAGCCAATGGACCGGCGGGGAGCTGTTTTTT. Amino acid sequence: CASSQWTGGELFF.

The chain is built from TRBV4-1 and TRBJ1-5, with TRBD1 identical over 9 bases. V lost 1 base and J lost 4; bases outside the gene matches: 5. The CDR3 sequence is 16 residues long. CDR1 MGHRA and CDR2 YSYEKL come from the germline V gene. In DNA form, the CDR3 reads TGCGCCAGCAGCCAAGTGAAAGGACAGGGGAATCAGCCCCAGCATTTT. It specifies CASSQVKGQGNQPQHF.

The gene calls are TRBV6-1 and TRBJ2-7; D assignment may be TRBD1 or TRBD2 (5 bases each). This CDR3 contains 15 residues. Trimming took off 7 bases at V and 0 bases at J, with 16 bases between the two ends. Germline CDR1 reads MNHNS; CDR2 reads SASEGT. The DNA of the CDR3 is TGTGCCAGCATCCTTGGGCCAGGGAGCTCCTACGAGCAGTACTTC. It is translated as CASILGPGSSYEQYF.

As to this clone: This CDR3 fails to terminate in the conserved phenylalanine or tryptophan, so it likely reflects a read error. The V and J genes are TRBV7-3 and TRBJ1-2; 8 nucleotides line up with TRBD1. After removal of 5 bases from V and 5 bases from J, the junction contained 10 bases not matched to a gene. Germline V gene lookup returns CDR1 SGHTA and CDR2 FQGTGA. The CDR3 has 15 residues. CDR3 sequence (DNA): TGTGCCAGCAGCCTAAAGGGACAGGTTCCGTATGGCTACACCTCC. This codes for CASSLKGQVPYGYTS.

The V gene is TRBV5-1, the J gene TRBJ2-3; TRBD2 aligns across 12 bases. CDR1 and CDR2 (germline): SGHRS, YFSETQ. CDR3 length: 17 amino acids. J gave up 2 bases and V 0 bases, and 4 bases lay outside the gene matches. CDR3 in amino acids: CASSLGLAGEYTDTQYF. The CDR3 DNA is TGCGCCAGCAGCTTGGGACTAGCGGGAGAGTACACAGATACGCAGTATTTT. Together with reference TRBV5-1 and TRBJ2-3, the CDR3 gives the full variable domain: KAGVTQTPRYLIKTRGQQVTLSCSPISGHRSVSWYQQTPGQGLQFLFEYFSETQRNKGNFPGRFSGRQFSNSRSEMNVSTLELGDSALYLCASSLGLAGEYTDTQYFGPGTRLTVL.

This clone appeared once. The chain's CDR3 is CASSLDGHTGELFF. CDR3 sequence (DNA): TGCGCCAGCAGCTTGGACGGACACACCGGGGAGCTGTTTTTT. V is TRBV5-1 and J is TRBJ2-2; D ambiguous. The ends were cut back, 0 bases at V and 3 bases at J, with 6 bases in the middle. Germline V gives CDR1 SGHRS, CDR2 YFSETQ. The CDR3 spans 14 residues.